Below are 19 T cell receptor beta chains sequenced from a single sample in a study of CD8+CD57+ T cells in acquired aplastic anemia. Both TCR beta VDJ combination and CDR3 sequence profiling were carried out. Genomic DNA was the template for this profiling. TCRdb reanalysed the reads using MiXCR and keeps one entry per CDR3 protein. The sample has approximately 150,000 distinct CDR3 sequences, less than 50% seen once; the top ten hold 3.2%. Patients included in sequencing had previously demonstrated CD8+CD57+ cell expansion by flow cytometry. Input material: sorted CD4+, CD8+, or CD8+CD57+ T cells (not recorded which) from PBMCs. The receptors come from a human donor with aplastic anemia.

This clonotype was picked up many times. The chain couples TRBV20-1 to TRBJ1-1; D gene uncertain. CDR1 is DFQATT, CDR2 SNEGSKA, per germline (reference sequence). Trimming shortened V by 3 bases and J by 5 bases, and 7 bases separated the two germline ends. This CDR3 is built from 11 residues. Written as DNA, the CDR3 is TGCAGTGCTAGGGCGAGTACTGAAGCTTTCTTT. Protein product: CSARASTEAFF.

V and J are TRBV5-4 and TRBJ2-1; TRBD1 matches at 9 bases. The germline gives CDR1 SGHNT, CDR2 YYREEE (reference sequence). The CDR3 loop spans 16 amino acids. The trim removed 4 bases at V and 6 bases at J, leaving 11 bases unmatched. The CDR3 region is CASSLGPGTGRNEQFF. The CDR3 DNA follows: TGTGCCAGCAGCCTGGGCCCCGGGACAGGGCGCAATGAGCAGTTCTTC.

Only a few counts were recorded for this clonotype. This sequence joins TRBV20-1 and TRBJ2-5, with a possible D match to TRBD1 (6 bases). The CDR3 sequence is 14 residues long. Germline CDR1 is DFQATT and CDR2 is SNEGSKA (reference sequence). V lost 4 bases, J lost 2 bases, and 14 bases lay in between. The CDR3 region is CSAKGQRGQETQYF. The CDR3 nucleotides are TGCAGTGCTAAAGGACAGAGGGGACAAGAGACCCAGTACTTC.

The chain joins TRBV12-3 or TRBV12-4 to TRBJ1-6, with D possibly matching TRBD1 (5 bases). The V and J ends lost 7 bases and 11 bases respectively, with 18 bases between them. The CDR3 runs to 14 residues. CDR3 bases: TGTGCCAGCACCTGGGACCTCTTAGGGACACCCCTCCACTTT. It specifies CASTWDLLGTPLHF.

This clonotype was counted only a few times. J is TRBJ1-2 and V is TRBV15, with D hard to call. The CDR3 loop spans 13 amino acids. V lost 1 base, J lost 4 bases, and 7 bases lay in between. Germline assignment: CDR1 LNHNV and CDR2 YYDKDF (reference sequence). CDR3 in amino acids: CATSRVLGYGYTF. DNA of the CDR3: TGTGCCACCAGCAGAGTACTCGGCTATGGCTACACCTTC.

The chain is built from TRBV10-1 and TRBJ1-1, with D tentatively TRBD1 (5 bases). Trimming shortened V by 5 bases and J by 4 bases, and 14 bases separated the two germline ends. The CDR3 is 14 amino acids. Germline V gene sequence: CDR1 WNHNN, CDR2 SYGVQD (reference sequence). CDR3 nucleotides: TGCGCCAGCAGTCAACTACGGGGGAGCACTGAAGCTTTCTTT. Its translation is CASSQLRGSTEAFF.

The rearrangement uses TRBV7-9 and TRBJ1-6; TRBD1 matches 9 bases. J was trimmed by 9 bases and V by 1 base; bases with no gene match: 4. CDR1 and CDR2 from the germline V gene are SEHNR and FQNEAQ (reference sequence). The CDR3 extends over 15 amino acids. CDR3 sequence: CASSLGGQGSSPLHF. The CDR3 DNA is TGTGCCAGCAGCTTAGGGGGACAGGGATCTTCACCCCTCCACTTT.

The chain employs TRBV7-8 and TRBJ2-7; TRBD1 aligns across 11 bases. Germline CDR1 SGHVS, CDR2 FQNEAQ. The CDR3 is 14 amino acids. V was pared by 4 bases and J by 7 bases, with 6 bases of the junction left unmatched. Here the CDR3 DNA reads TGTGCCAGCAGCTGGGGACAGGGGGGGTTGGAGCAGTACTTC. Protein sequence: CASSWGQGGLEQYF. Full variable domain (rest looked up from reference TRBV7-8 and TRBJ2-7): GAGVSQSPRYKVAKRGQDVALRCDPISGHVSLFWYQQALGQGPEFLTYFQNEAQLDKSGLPSDRFFAERPEGSVSTLKIQRTQQEDSAVYLCASSWGQGGLEQYFGPGTRLTVT.

The chain has TRBV2 and TRBJ2-1; TRBD2 agrees at 7 bases. Germline CDR1 and CDR2: SNHLY and FYNNEI. J gave up 0 bases and V 4 bases, and 9 bases lay outside the gene matches. CDR3 length: 17 amino acids. As DNA, the CDR3 is TGTGCCAGCAGTGTGCTAGCGGTCCCGAGCTCCTACAATGAGCAGTTCTTC. It yields the protein CASSVLAVPSSYNEQFF.

This clonotype was counted at least ten times. CDR3 residues: CASCEGSAYNSPLHF. CDR3 DNA: TGTGCCAGCTGCGAGGGGAGCGCCTATAATTCACCCCTCCACTTT. The chain joins TRBV6-1 to TRBJ1-6; D might be TRBD1 (5 bases). Looked up from germline, CDR1 is MNHNS and CDR2 is SASEGT. The CDR3 contains 15 residues. Between the trimmed V and J ends, which lost 8 bases and 2 bases, there was a span of 13 bases.

In its sample, this clonotype was seen many times. CDR3 sequence: CASTSVEAGTEYGYTF. CDR3 in DNA: TGTGCCAGTACTTCAGTTGAAGCCGGGACAGAGTATGGCTACACCTTC. The chain has TRBV19 and TRBJ1-2, with 7 bases fitting TRBD1. Germline CDR1 is LNHDA and CDR2 is SQIVND (reference sequence). The CDR3 consists of 16 residues. V was pared by 7 bases and J by 5 bases, with 16 bases of the junction left unmatched.

This clonotype occurred many times. In DNA form, the CDR3 reads TGTGCCAGCAGTCCCCAGTCCGTTACGGGTCAGCCCCAGCATTTT. It is translated as CASSPQSVTGQPQHF. V is TRBV12-3 or TRBV12-4 and J is TRBJ1-5; D call uncertain. This CDR3 is built from 15 residues. Trimming stripped 5 bases from V and 6 bases from J, with 17 bases between.

V usage is TRBV29-1 and J usage is TRBJ1-4; the D is unclear. Germline CDR1 is SQVTM and CDR2 is ANQGSEA. The V end lost 5 bases, the J end lost 8 bases, and 9 bases lay between the germline ends. The CDR3 consists of 11 residues. This CDR3 is CSVSEGEKLFF. CDR3 nucleotides: TGCAGCGTTTCGGAAGGAGAAAAACTGTTTTTT.

The V and J genes are TRBV20-1 and TRBJ2-3; D might be TRBD2 (6 bases). This CDR3 has 17 residues. V lost 6 bases and J 5 bases, leaving 27 bases between the germline ends. CDR1 and CDR2 from the germline V gene are DFQATT and SNEGSKA (reference sequence). Here the CDR3 DNA reads TGCAGTGCCCCCCGGAGAAGGGACTCCCTCTACATAGATACGCAGTATTTT. It codes for CSAPRRRDSLYIDTQYF.

This chain links TRBV10-2 with TRBJ2-5; D may be TRBD2 (5 bases). V was pared by 4 bases and J by 2 bases, with 8 bases between. This CDR3 has 13 residues. From germline, CDR1 is WSHSY and CDR2 SAAADI. Here the CDR3 reads CASSAREQETQYF. The DNA for the CDR3 is TGCGCCAGCAGTGCAAGGGAGCAAGAGACCCAGTACTTC.

This chain uses TRBV12-3 or TRBV12-4 with TRBJ2-2; D is unresolved. The CDR3 is made up of 12 amino acids. V dropped 0 bases and J dropped 6 bases, with 2 bases sitting between them. CDR3 DNA: TGTGCCAGCAGTTTAGCCCCCGGGGAGCTGTTTTTT. Its protein product is CASSLAPGELFF.

This clonotype was found many times. The chain has TRBV7-2 and TRBJ2-5; TRBD2 is a possible D gene (6 bases). CDR1 and CDR2 (germline): SGHTA, FQGNSA. This CDR3 has 13 residues. V lost 4 bases, J lost 5 bases, and 11 bases lay in between. The CDR3 here is CASSSGRRETQYF. The DNA of the CDR3 is TGTGCCAGCAGCTCGGGGAGGCGGGAGACCCAGTACTTC.

This clonotype showed up just a few times. This rearrangement joins TRBV7-9 to TRBJ1-2; D might be TRBD1 (6 bases). V was shortened by 4 bases and J by 6 bases, with 15 bases between the two germline ends. Germline CDR1 reads SEHNR; CDR2 reads FQNEAQ (reference sequence). The CDR3 consists of 14 residues. Here the CDR3 reads CASSYNGQRNGYTF. The CDR3 nucleotides are TGTGCCAGCAGCTATAACGGACAGAGGAATGGCTACACCTTC.

The chain couples TRBV6-5 to TRBJ2-7; 9 bases line up with TRBD1. The CDR3 sequence is 16 residues long. Germline V gene lookup returns CDR1 MNHEY and CDR2 SVGAGI. V lost 4 bases, J lost 3 bases, and 10 bases stayed unmatched. CDR3 nucleotide sequence: TGTGCCAGCAGTTCCTCCTCGGGACAGGGATTCTACGAGCAGTACTTC. Its translation is CASSSSSGQGFYEQYF.